The 26 T cell receptor beta chains given below trace back to one sample, sequenced in a study of T cell responses to AZD1222 COVID-19 vaccine. Method: immunoSEQ multiplex PCR; TCRdb's copy keeps in-frame clones and lacks some. The repertoire has about 35,000 clones, approximately 90% of them found once; the top ten carry approximately 11%. The source was peripheral blood, collected 28 days after the second AZD1222 dose. These receptor sequences come from an adult who received the AZD1222 COVID-19 vaccine.

The rearrangement joins TRBV6-5 to TRBJ1-1, with a weak D call TRBD1 (5 bases). Germline lookup yields CDR1 MNHEY and CDR2 SVGAGI. The CDR3 is 14 residues long. The V end lost 6 bases, the J end lost 3 bases, and 14 bases lay between the germline ends. The CDR3 region has the DNA TGTGCCAGCAGGACCCAGGGAATGGACACTGAAGCTTTCTTT. It codes for CASRTQGMDTEAFF.

The chain joins TRBV6-5 to TRBJ1-1; D call uncertain. Trimming removed 4 bases at V and 3 bases at J, with 9 bases between. The CDR3 runs to 13 residues. CDR1 and CDR2 from the germline V gene are MNHEY and SVGAGI. The CDR3 here is CASSSKSYTEAFF. The CDR3 coding sequence is TGTGCCAGCAGTTCTAAGAGTTACACTGAAGCTTTCTTT.

The chain has TRBV27 and TRBJ2-7; a weak D match, TRBD1 (5 bases). CDR1 is MNHEY, CDR2 SMNVEV, per germline (reference sequence). The CDR3 length is 13 residues. The V end lost 5 bases, the J end lost 3 bases, and 11 bases lay between the germline ends. CDR3 nucleotides: TGTGCCAGCAGTGTAGTGGACAACTACGAGCAGTACTTC. It yields the protein CASSVVDNYEQYF.

The V call is TRBV5-1, the J call TRBJ2-7; TRBD1 aligns across 9 bases. The junction had 2 bases not matched to a gene; V was cut back by 0 bases and J by 1 base. CDR1 and CDR2 from the germline V gene are SGHRS and YFSETQ. The length of the CDR3 is 15 residues. Here the CDR3 DNA reads TGCGCCAGCAGCTTGGTTGGGACAGGGTCCTACGAGCAGTACTTC. Protein: CASSLVGTGSYEQYF.

Written as DNA, the CDR3 is TGTGCCAGCAGCTGGGACAGGGAAAGATCACCCCTCCACTTT. The encoded protein is CASSWDRERSPLHF. The rearrangement joins TRBV5-6 to TRBJ1-6, with 9 positions matching TRBD1. There are 14 residues in the CDR3. Germline V gives CDR1 SGHDT, CDR2 YYEEEE. With 3 bases clipped from V and 10 bases from J, the junction kept 5 bases outside the gene matches.

The V and J genes are TRBV18 and TRBJ1-6; 9 bases fit TRBD1. The length of the CDR3 is 18 residues. Germline assignment: CDR1 KGHSH and CDR2 LQKENI. After removal of 1 base from V and 8 bases from J, the junction contained 12 bases not matched to a gene. The CDR3 region is CASSPRPGQGTGDSPLHF. Here the CDR3 DNA reads TGTGCCAGCTCACCACGTCCAGGACAGGGGACTGGGGATTCACCCCTCCACTTT.

The chain uses TRBV5-6 and TRBJ1-1, with D possibly matching TRBD1 (6 bases). The V gene lost 2 bases and the J gene lost 5 bases, with 10 bases spanning the gap. This CDR3 has 13 amino acids. Per the germline V gene, CDR1 is SGHDT and CDR2 is YYEEEE. CDR3 nucleotides: TGTGCCAGCAGCTTAGGGGGTCGGACTGAAGCTTTCTTT. It specifies CASSLGGRTEAFF.

The V call is TRBV5-4, the J call TRBJ1-3, with D uncertain. In germline, CDR1 is SGHNT, CDR2 YYREEE (reference sequence). Deletions cut 3 bases from V and 5 bases from J, with 24 bases between. The CDR3 totals 18 residues. CDR3 sequence: CASSSEGIQPRLRNTIYF. CDR3 sequence (DNA): TGTGCCAGCAGCTCCGAGGGTATTCAGCCGCGCCTGAGAAACACCATATATTTT.

The chain joins TRBV11-2 to TRBJ2-3; TRBD1 or TRBD2 may be the D gene (5 bases each). The CDR3 consists of 16 residues. The germline CDR1 and CDR2 sequences are SGHAT and FQNNGV. V lost 5 bases to trimming and J lost 0 bases, with 15 bases between them. For the CDR3, the DNA is TGTGCCAGCAGCCGGTCGGGACGACCTAGCACAGATACGCAGTATTTT. Translated: CASSRSGRPSTDTQYF.

This chain connects TRBV9 to TRBJ2-7; D unclear. This CDR3 has 13 residues. V was clipped by 3 bases and J by 6 bases, with 13 bases between them. From germline, CDR1 is SGDLS and CDR2 YYNGEE. The DNA of the CDR3 is TGTGCCAGCAGCGGCAGAGGAGATCGCGAGCAGTACTTC. Amino acid sequence: CASSGRGDREQYF.

The rearrangement uses TRBV18 and TRBJ1-5, with TRBD1 as a possible D gene (6 bases). CDR1 is KGHSH, CDR2 LQKENI, per germline. This CDR3 contains 14 residues. Between the trimmed V and J ends, which lost 0 bases and 5 bases, there was a span of 8 bases. The CDR3 loop is CASSPPGGDQPQHF. CDR3 nucleotides: TGTGCCAGCTCACCACCAGGGGGAGATCAGCCCCAGCATTTT.

This rearrangement joins TRBV11-1 to TRBJ2-7, with unresolved D. The CDR3 consists of 15 residues. The germline CDR1 and CDR2 sequences are SGHAT and FQDESV (reference sequence). Deletions cut 0 bases from V and 0 bases from J, with 9 bases between. The CDR3, as DNA: TGTGCCAGCAGCTTAGCCGGACCCAGCTCCTACGAGCAGTACTTC. Translating it yields CASSLAGPSSYEQYF.

The CDR3 sequence is CASSPTGRGWTGELFF. Written as DNA, the CDR3 is TGTGCCAGTAGTCCCACCGGACGTGGGTGGACCGGGGAGCTGTTTTTT. The rearrangement uses TRBV19 and TRBJ2-2; D remains ambiguous. The length of the CDR3 is 16 residues. Germline CDR1 is LNHDA and CDR2 is SQIVND (reference sequence). V lost 5 bases, J lost 5 bases, and 18 bases lay in between.

This chain connects TRBV30 to TRBJ1-2; D is possibly TRBD1 (6 bases). Germline CDR1 is GTSNPN and CDR2 is SVGIG (reference sequence). The CDR3 is 12 residues long. The ends were cut back, 0 bases at V and 5 bases at J, with 7 bases in the middle. CDR3 region: CAWSVQGYGYTF. The CDR3, as DNA: TGTGCCTGGAGTGTTCAGGGGTATGGCTACACCTTC.

The chain carries TRBV19 and TRBJ1-1; 12 bases map to TRBD1. Losses at the gene ends were 5 bases for V and 4 bases for J; bases not matched to a gene: 11. The CDR3 loop spans 17 amino acids. Germline V gene sequence: CDR1 LNHDA, CDR2 SQIVND (reference sequence). CDR3 nucleotides: TGTGCCAGTAGTCCGGGACAGGGGGCGCGTCGGAGCACTGAAGCTTTCTTT. Amino acid sequence: CASSPGQGARRSTEAFF.

The chain links TRBV5-1 to TRBJ2-3; the D gene could be TRBD1 or TRBD2 (5 bases each). The CDR3 has 15 residues. In germline, CDR1 is SGHRS, CDR2 YFSETQ. V lost 0 bases to trimming and J lost 1 base, with 9 bases between them. The CDR3 coding sequence is TGCGCCAGCAGCTTGGAACGAGGGGGCACAGATACGCAGTATTTT. Translated, it gives CASSLERGGTDTQYF. The entire variable domain, with the rest obtained from reference TRBV5-1 and TRBJ2-3, is as follows: KAGVTQTPRYLIKTRGQQVTLSCSPISGHRSVSWYQQTPGQGLQFLFEYFSETQRNKGNFPGRFSGRQFSNSRSEMNVSTLELGDSALYLCASSLERGGTDTQYFGPGTRLTVL.

The chain combines TRBV29-1 with TRBJ2-1, with a weak D call TRBD1 (6 bases). Germline CDR1 and CDR2: SQVTM and ANQGSEA. The CDR3 contains 12 residues. The germline V and J ends were trimmed by 4 bases and 4 bases, with 8 bases remaining between them. The CDR3, as DNA: TGCAGCGTTGGGACAGATTACAATGAGCAGTTCTTC. It yields the protein CSVGTDYNEQFF.

J is TRBJ1-1 and V is TRBV12-3 or TRBV12-4; D ambiguous. V lost 2 bases and J lost 7, with 11 bases in between. The CDR3 spans 13 residues. The CDR3 loop is CASSLSSGHEAFF. The CDR3 region has the DNA TGTGCCAGCAGTTTATCCTCGGGTCATGAAGCTTTCTTT.

This clone was recorded only once. V gene TRBV3-1 (or the pseudogene TRBV3-2) combines with J gene TRBJ2-1; D not resolved. The CDR3 has 16 amino acids. Germline assignment: CDR1 LGHDT and CDR2 YNNKEL (reference sequence). V was shortened by 4 bases and J by 0 bases, with 13 bases between the two germline ends. The DNA for the CDR3 is TGTGCCAGCAGCCCAACATGGACCCACTCCTACAATGAGCAGTTCTTC. Its translation: CASSPTWTHSYNEQFF.

The chain combines TRBV6-1 with TRBJ2-7, with D possibly being TRBD2 (5 bases). The germline V gene encodes CDR1 MNHNS and CDR2 SASEGT. The CDR3 has 15 amino acids. Between the trimmed V and J ends, which lost 2 bases and 5 bases, there was a span of 16 bases. CDR3 residues: CASSEPGGGVHEQYF. CDR3 DNA sequence: TGTGCCAGCAGTGAACCCGGAGGTGGGGTGCACGAGCAGTACTTC.

The chain is built from TRBV2 and TRBJ2-3, with a tentative D call TRBD1 (8 bases). V lost 5 bases, J lost 5 bases, and 17 bases lay in between. Germline V lookup: CDR1 SNHLY, CDR2 FYNNEI. The CDR3 consists of 15 residues. DNA for the CDR3: TGTGCCAGCAGTCCCTGGACAGGGAGGGTAGATACGCAGTATTTT. This gives the protein CASSPWTGRVDTQYF.

The chain employs TRBV18 and TRBJ2-1, with D tentatively TRBD1 (5 bases). Germline CDR1 is KGHSH and CDR2 is LQKENI. The CDR3 consists of 14 residues. V was pared by 3 bases and J by 5 bases, with 11 bases between. For the CDR3, the DNA is TGTGCCAGCTCACCCCAACCAGGGCACAATGAGCAGTTCTTC. Encoded protein: CASSPQPGHNEQFF.

The chain carries TRBV27 and TRBJ1-1; no firm D call. Germline loops: CDR1 MNHEY, CDR2 SMNVEV (reference sequence). V was pared by 4 bases and J by 0 bases, with 15 bases between. The CDR3 totals 16 residues. CDR3 residues: CASSSNVGILNTEAFF. CDR3 in DNA: TGTGCCAGCAGTTCCAACGTGGGGATCCTGAACACTGAAGCTTTCTTT.

The chain joins TRBV11-2 to TRBJ2-1; TRBD2 is a possible D gene (5 bases). The V gene lost 1 base and the J gene lost 10 bases, with 11 bases spanning the gap. Germline V gene data show CDR1 as SGHAT and CDR2 as FQNNGV. This CDR3 has 13 residues. The CDR3 region has the DNA TGTGCCAGCAGCTTAGTGGTGTCGGGGGAGCAGTTCTTC. The encoded protein is CASSLVVSGEQFF. Looking up the rest from reference TRBV11-2 and TRBJ2-1 gives the full variable domain: EAGVAQSPRYKIIEKRQSVAFWCNPISGHATLYWYQQILGQGPKLLIQFQNNGVVDDSQLPKDRFSAERLKGVDSTLKIQPAKLEDSAVYLCASSLVVSGEQFFGPGTRLTVL.

In its sample, this clone was seen once. The V gene is TRBV9, the J gene TRBJ2-5; 7 bases match TRBD1. The ends lost 6 bases at V and 0 bases at J; junction bases unmatched: 8. This CDR3 has 15 residues. Germline values: CDR1 SGDLS, CDR2 YYNGEE. CDR3 coding DNA: TGTGCCAGCAACTCCCGGGACAGTTACCAAGAGACCCAGTACTTC. Translation: CASNSRDSYQETQYF.

This chain uses TRBV2 with TRBJ1-2, with 8 bases identical to TRBD1. Germline CDR1 reads SNHLY; CDR2 reads FYNNEI. J lost 6 bases, V lost 6 bases, and 6 bases had no gene match. CDR3 size: 13 residues. The CDR3 region is CASRPQGVHGYTF. For the CDR3, the DNA is TGTGCCAGCAGGCCACAGGGGGTCCATGGCTACACCTTC.